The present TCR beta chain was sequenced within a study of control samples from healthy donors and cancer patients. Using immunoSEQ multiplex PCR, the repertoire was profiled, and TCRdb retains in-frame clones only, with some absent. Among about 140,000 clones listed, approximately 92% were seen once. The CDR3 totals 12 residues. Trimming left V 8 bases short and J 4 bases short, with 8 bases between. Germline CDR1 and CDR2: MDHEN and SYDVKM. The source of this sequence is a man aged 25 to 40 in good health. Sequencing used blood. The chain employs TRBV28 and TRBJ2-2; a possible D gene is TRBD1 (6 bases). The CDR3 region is CASEGVTGELFF. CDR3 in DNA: TGTGCCAGCGAGGGGGTCACCGGGGAGCTGTTTTTT.